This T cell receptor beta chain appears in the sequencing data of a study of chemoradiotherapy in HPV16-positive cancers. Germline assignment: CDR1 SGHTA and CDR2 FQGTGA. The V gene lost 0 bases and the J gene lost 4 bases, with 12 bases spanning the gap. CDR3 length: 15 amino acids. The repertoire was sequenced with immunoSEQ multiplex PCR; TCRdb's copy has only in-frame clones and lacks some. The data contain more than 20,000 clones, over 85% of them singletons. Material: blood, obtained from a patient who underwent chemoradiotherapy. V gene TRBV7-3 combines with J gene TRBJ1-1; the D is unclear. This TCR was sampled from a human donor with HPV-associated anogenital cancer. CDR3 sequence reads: CASSLTNGVGTEAFF. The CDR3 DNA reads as TGTGCCAGCAGCTTAACAAATGGGGTAGGCACTGAAGCTTTCTTT.